A single T cell receptor (beta chain) is shown here with its context. The entry originates in a study of blood T cell repertoires in COVID-19. The V end lost 7 bases, the J end lost 1 base, and 14 bases lay between the germline ends. CDR1 is SGHDT and CDR2 is YYEEEE in the germline V gene. CDR3 length: 14 amino acids. The authors' processing: For nucleated cells, counts were estimated from reference gene primer amplification. TCRdb's copy holds only in-frame clones and misses some; the assay was immunoSEQ multiplex PCR. The V and J calls and clone size are taken from that table; D and trimming were inferred from the DNA. The data show 200,000 to 300,000 clones, roughly 84% seen once.

The sample taken for sequencing was peripheral blood. V usage is TRBV5-6 and J usage is TRBJ1-1; possibly TRBD1 for D (5 bases). The clonotype was recovered from a man aged 60 to 69 with acute or convalescent COVID-19. The CDR3 protein is CASYVWGPNTEAFF. The CDR3 DNA sequence: TGTGCCAGCTACGTCTGGGGCCCGAACACTGAAGCTTTCTTT.